This TCR beta chain appears in the sequencing data of a study of blood T cells in healthy people across ages. The CDR3 sequence is 12 residues long. Germline V gives CDR1 LNHDA, CDR2 SQIVND (reference sequence). V lost 4 bases and J 7 bases, leaving 10 bases between the germline ends. Using a J-beta primer mix together with a sample-barcoded 5' primer, a second PCR was run for roughly 6 to 12 cycles. TCRdb re-derived calls from the 5' RACE reads in MiXCR, one entry per CDR3 protein. This sample has about 800,000 distinct CDR3 sequences, with about half found just once. The V call is TRBV19, the J call TRBJ1-2; D not certain. Sequenced: blood. The source is an elderly man in good health. CDR3 protein: CASSSPNSGYTF. The CDR3 DNA is TGTGCCAGTAGTAGCCCGAACAGTGGCTACACCTTC.